Given below is one T cell receptor (beta chain) in context. What it recognizes is unknown. This sample was included in a study of shared clonotypes between healthy human individuals. Study-wide context: Per donor, three plates held CD4 naive cells, three held CD4 memory, two held CD8 naive and one held CD8 memory. Overall study findings and caveats: Estimated clonotype richness was generally higher in naive than memory subsets. In the sorted subsets, rarefaction showed sequencing was incomplete despite large depth. Deeper or shallower sequencing was expected to change how clonotypes are shared among donors.

CDR3 size: 13 residues. CDR1 MNHNY and CDR2 SVGAGI come from the germline V gene (reference sequence). V lost 2 bases and J lost 1, with 5 bases in between. Sequencing was performed with immunoSEQ multiplex PCR; in TCRdb, only in-frame clones are kept and a portion is missing. Among roughly 680,000 clones listed, 72% were seen once. The sequenced sample consisted of memory CD4+ T cells sorted from blood. The subset is: CD45RA-negative fraction. The sequence derives from a woman aged 25 to 39 in good health. The chain combines TRBV6-6 with TRBJ1-1; tentative D call: TRBD1 (5 bases). The CDR3 protein is CASSYDRNTEAFF. The CDR3 coding sequence is TGTGCCAGCAGTTACGACAGGAACACTGAAGCTTTCTTT.